This is a list of T cell receptor beta chains from one sample in a study of T cells expressing NK-cell markers. Reanalyzing the 5' RACE reads, TCRdb keeps one entry per CDR3 protein, without DNA. This table holds about 460,000 distinct CDR3 sequences. The sequenced sample consisted of blood T cells: a sorted CD56 or NKG2C T cell subset, CD4+ or CD8+ T cells, or bulk PBMC T cells (not recorded which). The receptors shown here come from a woman between 45 and 60 years old in good health. The CDR3 runs from the conserved cysteine through the conserved F or W.

v_gene: TRBV27; j_gene: TRBJ1-3; CDR3aa: CASSSGLSSGNTIYF
v_gene: TRBV12-3/TRBV12-4; j_gene: TRBJ2-1; CDR3aa: CASSLYPLGFPYNEQFF
v_gene: TRBV7-9; j_gene: TRBJ2-3; CDR3aa: CASSTRLTPAQYF
v_gene: TRBV6-1; j_gene: TRBJ1-1; CDR3aa: CASSALGGLAEAFF
v_gene: TRBV10-3; j_gene: TRBJ1-1; CDR3aa: CAISEKRTGDTEAFF
v_gene: TRBV5-1; j_gene: TRBJ2-2; CDR3aa: CASSLPGTGELFF
v_gene: TRBV5-6; j_gene: TRBJ2-3; CDR3aa: CASSRDRDTQYF
v_gene: TRBV4-1; j_gene: TRBJ2-2; CDR3aa: CASSLNRRWAGELFF
v_gene: TRBV25-1; j_gene: TRBJ2-3; CDR3aa: CASSETGTRTDTQYF
v_gene: TRBV5-1; j_gene: TRBJ1-2; CDR3aa: CASSPTASGYTF
v_gene: TRBV4-1; j_gene: TRBJ2-2; CDR3aa: CASSQGVAGVNGELFF
v_gene: TRBV9; j_gene: TRBJ2-2; CDR3aa: CASSPTGTSGTLNTGELFF
v_gene: TRBV6-6; j_gene: TRBJ1-6; CDR3aa: CASSYGMAGSPLHF
v_gene: TRBV20-1; j_gene: TRBJ2-1; CDR3aa: CSAPLEGLAGGEAYYDEQFF
v_gene: TRBV4-2; j_gene: TRBJ2-3; CDR3aa: CASSQFTSGITDTQYF
v_gene: TRBV19; j_gene: TRBJ1-3; CDR3aa: CASLQRSGGTIYF
v_gene: TRBV7-8; j_gene: TRBJ2-5; CDR3aa: CASTQGTGGETQYF
v_gene: TRBV20-1; j_gene: TRBJ2-1; CDR3aa: CSASSREGWNEQFF
v_gene: TRBV5-1; j_gene: TRBJ1-1; CDR3aa: CASSLEPRGALMNTEAFF
v_gene: TRBV15; j_gene: TRBJ1-5; CDR3aa: CATSRGEQPQHF
v_gene: TRBV5-5; j_gene: TRBJ1-2; CDR3aa: CASSLEGVVNWFSNYGYTF
v_gene: TRBV7-9; j_gene: TRBJ2-1; CDR3aa: CASSFSGSSYNEQFF
v_gene: TRBV7-9; j_gene: TRBJ2-3; CDR3aa: CASSYPFLGRDRTDTQYF
v_gene: TRBV14; j_gene: TRBJ2-1; CDR3aa: CASSQTSDSYNEQFF
v_gene: TRBV18; j_gene: TRBJ1-4; CDR3aa: CASSVATAPNEKLFF
v_gene: TRBV11-2; j_gene: TRBJ2-3; CDR3aa: CASSSAGHDTDTQYF
v_gene: TRBV7-2; j_gene: TRBJ1-5; CDR3aa: CASSSQGYSNQPQHF
v_gene: TRBV6-5; j_gene: TRBJ2-7; CDR3aa: CASGWSGTSYEQYF
v_gene: TRBV12-3/TRBV12-4; j_gene: TRBJ2-1; CDR3aa: CASTGTSAHNEQFF
v_gene: TRBV3-1; j_gene: TRBJ2-7; CDR3aa: CASSLLGLAGEQYF
v_gene: TRBV11-2; j_gene: TRBJ2-3; CDR3aa: CASGASTDTQYF
v_gene: TRBV20-1; j_gene: TRBJ2-5; CDR3aa: CSARRKIAALQETQYF
v_gene: TRBV29-1; j_gene: TRBJ2-2; CDR3aa: CSVRGVGRSTGELFF
v_gene: TRBV27; j_gene: TRBJ2-1; CDR3aa: CASSSFGTSSEQFF
v_gene: TRBV19; j_gene: TRBJ2-1; CDR3aa: CASSIVGYSGTSGKRGLDNEQFF
v_gene: TRBV24-1; j_gene: TRBJ2-3; CDR3aa: CATSDLREGPQYF
v_gene: TRBV7-2; j_gene: TRBJ2-1; CDR3aa: CASRKNINNEQFF
v_gene: TRBV20-1; j_gene: TRBJ1-1; CDR3aa: CSATQGLGSTEAFF
v_gene: TRBV24-1; j_gene: TRBJ2-1; CDR3aa: CATRPAGDNEQFF
v_gene: TRBV5-1; j_gene: TRBJ1-4; CDR3aa: CASSSGQEEKLFF
v_gene: TRBV24-1; j_gene: TRBJ2-3; CDR3aa: CATSETTSGPSTDTQYF
v_gene: TRBV15; j_gene: TRBJ2-1; CDR3aa: CATSRAKPNEQFF